This T cell receptor (beta chain) was found in a study of response to subunit inactivated influenza vaccine. The study, taken as a whole, reports: Few additional T cells are recruited per seasonal influenza vaccination, authors suggested.

This clonotype was counted between two and nine times. Its antigen is unidentified. Each CDR3 protein gets one entry after TCRdb re-called the RT-PCR reads with MiXCR. The data contain about 540,000 distinct CDR3 sequences, under 30% of them singletons. Looked up from germline, CDR1 is SGDLS and CDR2 is YYNGEE. Trimming cost V 0 bases and J 3 bases; bases outside gene matches: 2. CDR3 length equals 15 residues. In addition, the sample was reused for a study of T cells expressing NK-cell markers. This second study says: Synthesis of TCR beta cDNA relied on 5'RACE template switching carrying UMIs. Sequencing of TCR beta repertoires drew on sorted CD3+CD56+NKG2C+, CD3+CD56+NKG2C- and CD3+CD56-NKG2C+ T cells. One of the eight sequenced donors was seronegative, whereas the other seven were HCMV-seropositive.

This clonotype originated in a man in his fifties who received an inactivated influenza vaccine. Source: CD4+ T cells sorted from PBMCs, taken roughly 12 days after vaccination. V and J are TRBV9 and TRBJ2-1; TRBD1 aligns across 8 bases. CDR3 coding DNA: TGTGCCAGCAGCGTAGGCAGGGGGCTCTACAATGAGCAGTTCTTC. Its protein product is CASSVGRGLYNEQFF.